Following are 5 T cell receptor beta chains from one sample sequenced in a study of T-cell reconstitution after alpha-beta-depleted transplantation in children. During its preparation, the TCRbeta library received unique molecular identifiers. TCRdb redid the calling of the PCR reads with MiXCR, one entry per CDR3 protein. The profile shows over 550,000 distinct CDR3 sequences, 8% to 11% of them singletons. The sample in question was PBMCs from the stem cell graft donor, obtained from the stem cell graft. The receptors here all came from a human donor who donated a stem cell graft to a child with acute myeloid leukemia.

The table lists this clonotype with a few counts. The chain uses TRBV3-1 and TRBJ2-1; 14 bases are shared with TRBD2. Germline CDR1 and CDR2: LGHDT and YNNKEL (reference sequence). The CDR3 sequence is 16 residues long. The V and J ends lost 1 base and 9 bases, in that order; junction bases with no gene match: 5. CDR3 DNA sequence: TGTGCCAGCAGCCAAGGGACTAGCGGGAGGATCACTGAGCAGTTCTTC. This sequence encodes CASSQGTSGRITEQFF.

The chain has TRBV20-1 and TRBJ2-1; TRBD1 is a possible D gene (5 bases). Per the germline V gene, CDR1 is DFQATT and CDR2 is SNEGSKA (reference sequence). The CDR3 consists of 13 residues. V lost 3 bases to trimming and J lost 9 bases, with 15 bases between them. The CDR3 sequence: CSARAFPDSEQFF. The CDR3 coding sequence is TGCAGTGCTAGGGCATTCCCCGACAGTGAGCAGTTCTTC.

This clonotype was seen more than once but under ten times. V usage is TRBV20-1 and J usage is TRBJ1-2, with D possibly matching TRBD1 (5 bases). Germline loops: CDR1 DFQATT, CDR2 SNEGSKA (reference sequence). Trimming took off 2 bases at V and 3 bases at J, with 13 bases between the two ends. CDR3 length: 14 amino acids. CDR3 DNA: TGCAGTGCTAGATCCGTCCGGGGCGACTATGGCTACACCTTC. Its translation: CSARSVRGDYGYTF.

The CDR3 sequence is CSVETGAWGYTF. DNA for the CDR3: TGCAGCGTTGAGACAGGGGCTTGGGGCTACACCTTC. V is TRBV29-1 and J is TRBJ1-2; 8 bases line up with TRBD1. Germline V gives CDR1 SQVTM, CDR2 ANQGSEA. Germline trimming cut 3 bases from V and 8 bases from J; bases unmatched to any gene: 5. The CDR3 is 12 amino acids. Variable domain in full (rest from reference TRBV29-1 and TRBJ1-2): SAVISQKPSRDICQRGTSLTIQCQVDSQVTMMFWYRQQPGQSLTLIATANQGSEATYESGFVIDKFPISRPNLTFSTLTVSNMSPEDSSIYLCSVETGAWGYTFGSGTRLTVV.

This clonotype was detected ten times or more. At one end the junction does not follow the germline gene, possibly because of a read error. This rearrangement joins TRBV7-2 to TRBJ2-7, with 8 bases aligning to TRBD2. Germline CDR1 and CDR2: SGHTA and FQGNSA. CDR3 length equals 14 residues. The CDR3 coding sequence is TGCGCCAGCAGCTCAAGCGGGGGAGCCTACGAGCAGTACTTC. Encoded protein: CASSSSGGAYEQYF.